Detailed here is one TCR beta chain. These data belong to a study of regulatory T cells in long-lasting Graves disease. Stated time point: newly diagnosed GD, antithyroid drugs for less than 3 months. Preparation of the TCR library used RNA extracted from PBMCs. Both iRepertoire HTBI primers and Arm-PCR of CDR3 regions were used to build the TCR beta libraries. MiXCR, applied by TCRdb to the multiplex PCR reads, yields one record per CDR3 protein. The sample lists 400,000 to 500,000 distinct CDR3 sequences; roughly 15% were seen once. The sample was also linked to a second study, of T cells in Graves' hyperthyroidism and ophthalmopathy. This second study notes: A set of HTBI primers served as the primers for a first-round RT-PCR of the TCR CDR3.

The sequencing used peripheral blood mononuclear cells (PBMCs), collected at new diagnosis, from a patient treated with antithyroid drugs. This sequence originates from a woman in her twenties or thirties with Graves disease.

For the CDR3, the DNA is TGTGCCAGCAGCCCAGGACCGGGACTAACTTCCTACAATGAGCAGTTCTTC. Its translation: CASSPGPGLTSYNEQFF. J is TRBJ2-1 and V is TRBV2, with 7 nucleotides matching TRBD2. Germline V gives CDR1 SNHLY, CDR2 FYNNEI. Losses at the gene ends were 6 bases for V and 1 base for J; bases not matched to a gene: 12. CDR3 length equals 17 residues.